This is a list of T cell receptor beta chains from one sample in a study of early stage breast cancer tumors. The repertoire was sequenced with immunoSEQ multiplex PCR; TCRdb's copy has only in-frame clones and lacks some. The table lists about 28,000 clones, 75% to 90% of them singletons. The material sequenced was blood. The receptors here all came from a person between 55 and 70 years old with breast cancer. Both conserved end residues are part of each CDR3. Fields, in order: V gene, D gene, clone size, J gene, CDR3 length, CDR3 protein, CDR3 DNA. D genes are given only for firm matches. Part of the rows lack a size; the others show once, few, many or a class for expanded clones.

v_gene: TRBV27
d_gene: TRBD1
abundance: .
j_gene: TRBJ1-2
len: 15
CDR3aa: CASSLSTGGAYGYTF
CDR3nt: TGTGCCAGCAGTTTATCGACAGGGGGCGCCTATGGCTACACCTTC

v_gene: TRBV7-9
d_gene: .
abundance: .
j_gene: TRBJ1-3
len: 15
CDR3aa: CAGHLGHVSGNTIYF
CDR3nt: TGTGCCGGCCATTTGGGACATGTCTCTGGAAACACCATATATTTT

v_gene: TRBV27
d_gene: TRBD2
abundance: .
j_gene: TRBJ2-1
len: 21
CDR3aa: CASRTISGTSGRWSSYNEQFF
CDR3nt: TGTGCCAGCAGAACAATCTCCGGGACTAGCGGGAGGTGGAGCTCCTACAATGAGCAGTTCTTC

v_gene: TRBV4-3
d_gene: .
abundance: .
j_gene: TRBJ1-1
len: 15
CDR3aa: CASSQDNSMNTEAFF
CDR3nt: TGCGCCAGCAGCCAAGATAACAGCATGAACACTGAAGCTTTCTTT

v_gene: TRBV5-6
d_gene: .
abundance: .
j_gene: TRBJ1-4
len: 13
CDR3aa: CASSLSGGEKLFF
CDR3nt: TGTGCCAGCAGCTTGTCAGGAGGAGAAAAACTGTTTTTT

v_gene: TRBV7-9
d_gene: TRBD1
abundance: .
j_gene: TRBJ2-1
len: 17
CDR3aa: CASSPLSRTGPNNEQFF
CDR3nt: TGTGCCAGCAGCCCCCTATCTAGGACAGGGCCTAACAATGAGCAGTTCTTC

v_gene: TRBV7-9
d_gene: TRBD1
abundance: few
j_gene: TRBJ1-2
len: 12
CDR3aa: CAGQGGGYGYTF
CDR3nt: TGTGCCGGACAGGGTGGGGGCTATGGCTACACCTTC

v_gene: TRBV19
d_gene: .
abundance: few
j_gene: TRBJ1-1
len: 14
CDR3aa: CASSITEGSTEAFF
CDR3nt: TGTGCCAGTAGTATAACTGAAGGGAGCACTGAAGCTTTCTTT

v_gene: TRBV29-1
d_gene: .
abundance: .
j_gene: TRBJ1-2
len: 12
CDR3aa: CSVAQGNYGYTF
CDR3nt: TGCAGCGTTGCTCAGGGGAACTATGGCTACACCTTC

v_gene: TRBV10-3
d_gene: TRBD1
abundance: .
j_gene: TRBJ1-2
len: 14
CDR3aa: CAISGQGEDYGYTF
CDR3nt: TGTGCCATCAGTGGACAGGGGGAAGACTATGGCTACACCTTC

v_gene: TRBV30
d_gene: .
abundance: .
j_gene: TRBJ2-7
len: 12
CDR3aa: CAWKGGAYEQYF
CDR3nt: TGTGCCTGGAAGGGCGGGGCCTACGAGCAGTACTTC

v_gene: TRBV7-2
d_gene: .
abundance: .
j_gene: TRBJ2-7
len: 15
CDR3aa: CASSLPTALSYEQYF
CDR3nt: TGTGCCAGCAGCTTACCGACTGCTCTCTCCTACGAGCAGTACTTC

v_gene: TRBV2
d_gene: .
abundance: .
j_gene: TRBJ2-7
len: 15
CDR3aa: CASSNRDGGSYEQYF
CDR3nt: TGTGCCAGCAGTAACCGGGACGGAGGGTCCTACGAGCAGTACTTC